Listed below are T cell receptor beta chains from one sample, sequenced in a study of technical replicates of blood from a handful of donors. TCRdb's copy holds only in-frame clones and misses some; the assay was immunoSEQ multiplex PCR. In the table there are more than 65,000 clones, 90% to 95% of which are singletons. The sequenced sample was T cells isolated from PBMCs. Source of these receptors: a human donor in good health. CDR3s include the opening cysteine and the closing phenylalanine or tryptophan. A D gene is named only where the DNA matches it firmly. Size tells how often a clone was seen (once, few, many) or the class of an expanded clone, and some rows leave it out.

clone_size j_call v_call d_call cdr3_length cdr3_nt cdr3_aa
NA TRBJ2-5 TRBV10-3 NA 17 TGTGCCATCAGTGATCCTTCTCTGACAAACAGCAGGGAGACCCAGTACTTC CAISDPSLTNSRETQYF
NA TRBJ1-5 TRBV6-5 NA 14 TGTGCCAGCAGTTACGCCAGGGGCAATCAGCCCCAGCATTTT CASSYARGNQPQHF
NA TRBJ1-5 TRBV19 TRBD1 15 TGTGCCACCACGACAGGGATCTATAGCAATCAGCCCCAGCATTTT CATTTGIYSNQPQHF
once TRBJ2-1 TRBV11-2 TRBD2 15 TGTGCCAGCAGCTACAGCGGGAGTTTCACCAATGAGCAGTTCTTC CASSYSGSFTNEQFF
NA TRBJ2-2 TRBV7-3 TRBD2 16 TGTGCCAGCAGCTTAACAGGGACTAGCGATACCGGGGAGCTGTTTTTT CASSLTGTSDTGELFF
NA TRBJ2-2 TRBV7-3 TRBD1 17 TGTGCCAGCAGCTTAAATGGGCAGAGGGGGCTTAACGGGGAGCTGTTTTTT CASSLNGQRGLNGELFF
NA TRBJ2-7 TRBV28 NA 14 TGTGCCAGCAGGCGCGAAGCATTCCCCTACGAGCAGTACTTC CASRREAFPYEQYF
NA TRBJ2-7 TRBV11-3 NA 14 TGTGCCAGCAGCTTAGGTTGGAGGGGCAACGAGCAGTACTTC CASSLGWRGNEQYF
once TRBJ1-2 TRBV19 NA 15 TGTGCCAGTACTAGAAACAGGGAAGGGGCCTATGGCTACACCTTC CASTRNREGAYGYTF
once TRBJ2-5 TRBV7-9 NA 17 TGTGCCAGCAGCTTAGTTAACGGGGAAGACGGCCAAGAGACCCAGTACTTC CASSLVNGEDGQETQYF
NA TRBJ2-1 TRBV27 NA 15 TGTGCCAGCAGCGTGGGTCCGGGCTCCTACAATGAGCAGTTCTTC CASSVGPGSYNEQFF
NA TRBJ1-4 TRBV2 NA 14 TGTGCCAGCAGGGCCGGGACACCAGACGAAAAACTGTTTTTT CASRAGTPDEKLFF
NA TRBJ1-2 TRBV30 NA 17 TGTGCCTGGAGTATTTCTTCACCCCGACAGTCAGTCTATGGCTACACCTTC CAWSISSPRQSVYGYTF
few TRBJ1-2 TRBV6-5 TRBD1 15 TGTGCCAGCAGTTACCACCAGGGGGCGTTTGATGGCTACACCTTC CASSYHQGAFDGYTF
NA TRBJ2-2 TRBV5-8 NA 12 TGTGCCAGCAGACAGGAGCCCGGGGAGCTGTTTTTT CASRQEPGELFF
NA TRBJ1-1 TRBV7-9 NA 15 TGTGCCAGCAGTGGCCCCGCCCACATGAACACTGAAGCTTTCTTT CASSGPAHMNTEAFF
NA TRBJ1-4 TRBV2 TRBD1 14 TGTGCCAGCAGGCGGACAGGGGTAAAAGAAAAACTGTTTTTT CASRRTGVKEKLFF
NA TRBJ1-1 TRBV2 NA 14 TGTGCCAGCAGTGCACAGGGAGATGGGACTGAAGCTTTCTTT CASSAQGDGTEAFF
once TRBJ2-3 TRBV9 TRBD2 16 TGTGCCAGCAGCCTTGGCGCGGGAGGCGTTATGGATACGCAGTATTTT CASSLGAGGVMDTQYF
NA TRBJ2-1 TRBV5-1 TRBD1 15 TGCGCCAGCACAAGGACAGGGAGCTCCTACAATGAGCAGTTCTTC CASTRTGSSYNEQFF
NA TRBJ2-2 TRBV28 NA 13 TGTGCCAGCCGGGGGTCGGACACCGGGGAGCTGTTTTTT CASRGSDTGELFF
NA TRBJ1-5 TRBV27 TRBD1 15 TGTGCCAGCAGATATGGGACAGGGAGCAATCAGCCCCAGCATTTT CASRYGTGSNQPQHF
NA TRBJ2-3 TRBV5-1 NA 15 TGCGCCAGCAGCTTGGAGCGGCCAGTGACAGATACGCAGTATTTT CASSLERPVTDTQYF
NA TRBJ1-1 TRBV4-3 TRBD1 15 TGCGCCAGCAGCCAATATTCCGGGACAGCACCACAAAGGATCTTT CASSQYSGTAPQRIF
NA TRBJ2-1 TRBV5-1 NA 16 TGCGCCAGCAGCCCCAACCTAGCCAGCTCCTACAATGAGCAGTTCTTC CASSPNLASSYNEQFF
NA TRBJ2-5 TRBV27 TRBD2 17 TGTGCCAGCTCGACCGATGTCCGGACTAGCGGAGGAGAGACCCAGTACTTC CASSTDVRTSGGETQYF
once TRBJ2-7 TRBV13 NA 15 TGTGCCAGCAGCCCCCGGGATAGCGGAGCCTACGAGCAGTACTTC CASSPRDSGAYEQYF
NA TRBJ2-7 TRBV5-1 NA 13 TGCGCCAGCAGCCCGGAAGGAGCCTACGAGCAGTACTTC CASSPEGAYEQYF
NA TRBJ1-2 TRBV6-5 NA 14 TGTGCCAGCAGTTACTCCTATGTCGACTATGGCTACACCTTC CASSYSYVDYGYTF
NA TRBJ2-5 TRBV7-3 TRBD2 16 TGTGCCAGCAAGGAGGCTAGCGGACTTGACCAAGAGACCCAGTACTTC CASKEASGLDQETQYF
NA TRBJ2-1 TRBV19 NA 12 TGTGCCAGTAGCTCAGGGGGGTGGGAGCAGTTCTTC CASSSGGWEQFF
NA TRBJ2-7 TRBV7-9 TRBD2 13 TGTGCCAGCAACTCCCAGGGAGGGGCCGAGCAGTACTTC CASNSQGGAEQYF
NA TRBJ2-3 TRBV5-1 TRBD1 14 TGCGCCAGCAGCACGGGACAGGGCTTTGATACGCAGTATTTT CASSTGQGFDTQYF
NA TRBJ2-5 TRBV4-1 NA 13 TGCGCCAGCAGCCAGGTCACCTCGGGGACCCAGTACTTC CASSQVTSGTQYF
NA TRBJ2-7 TRBV7-2 NA 14 TGTGCCAGCAGCTTATACCCAGGGACCTACGAGCAGTACTTC CASSLYPGTYEQYF
NA TRBJ2-1 TRBV2 TRBD2 17 TGTGCCACCCCCGGGACTAGCGGGAGAAGATTGGACAATGAGCAGTTCTTC CATPGTSGRRLDNEQFF
NA TRBJ1-1 TRBV7-8 TRBD1 17 TGTGCCAGCAGCCTCCGATCTCCGGGACAGGGATTATCTGAAGCTTTCTTT CASSLRSPGQGLSEAFF
NA TRBJ1-3 TRBV9 TRBD1 17 TGTGCCAGCAGCGTAGTCCCGGACAGGCGCTCTGGAAACACCATATATTTT CASSVVPDRRSGNTIYF
once TRBJ2-7 TRBV5-4 TRBD2 17 TGTGCCAGCAGCTCGAGGGGACTAGCGGGCCTCTCCTACGAGCAGTACTTC CASSSRGLAGLSYEQYF